Below, one T cell receptor beta chain is given with its context. RNA was extracted with the RNeasy kit, and a quantity of roughly 0.5 to 1 ug was reverse transcribed using random hexamers. TCR beta CDR3 was amplified by immunoSEQ covering 54 Vbeta and 13 Jbeta. MiXCR, applied by TCRdb to the immunoSEQ multiplex PCR reads, yields one record per CDR3 protein. The data show approximately 150,000 distinct CDR3 sequences, approximately 95% seen once. This record belongs to a study of CD8 T cells in Susac syndrome. The CDR3 extends over 17 amino acids. V was cut by 4 bases and J by 2 bases, with 21 bases left in between. Germline V CDR1 and CDR2: KGHSH, LQKENI.

The V gene is TRBV18, the J gene TRBJ2-7; possibly TRBD2 for D (6 bases). The TCR comes from a human donor with multiple sclerosis. Sequencing input: CD4+ T cells from PBMCs. As DNA, the CDR3 is TGTGCCAGCTCACGGAGCCTCTACCGGCGGGATACCTACGAGCAGTACTTC. This gives the protein CASSRSLYRRDTYEQYF.